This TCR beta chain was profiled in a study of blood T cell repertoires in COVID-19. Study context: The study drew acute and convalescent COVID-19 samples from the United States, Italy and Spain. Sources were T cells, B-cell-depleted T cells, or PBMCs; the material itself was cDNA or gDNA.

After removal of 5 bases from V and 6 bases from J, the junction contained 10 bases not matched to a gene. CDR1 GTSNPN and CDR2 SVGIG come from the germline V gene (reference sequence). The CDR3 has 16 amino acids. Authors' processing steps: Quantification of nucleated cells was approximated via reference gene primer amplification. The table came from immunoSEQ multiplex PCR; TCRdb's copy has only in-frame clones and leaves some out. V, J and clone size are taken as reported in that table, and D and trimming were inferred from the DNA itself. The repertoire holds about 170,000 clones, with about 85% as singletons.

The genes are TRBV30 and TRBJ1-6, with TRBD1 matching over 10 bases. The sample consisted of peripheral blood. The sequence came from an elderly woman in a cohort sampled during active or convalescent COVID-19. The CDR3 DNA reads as TGTGCCTGGCGCATCCGGGACAGGGGCTTTAATTCACCCCTCCACTTT. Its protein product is CAWRIRDRGFNSPLHF. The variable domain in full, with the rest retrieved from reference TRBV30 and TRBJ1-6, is SQTIHQWPATLVQPVGSPLSLECTVEGTSNPNLYWYRQAAGRGLQLLFYSVGIGQISSEVPQNLSASRPQDRQFILSSKKLLLSDSGFYLCAWRIRDRGFNSPLHFGNGTRLTVT.